This T cell receptor beta chain came from a study of blood T cell repertoires in COVID-19. Study context: Samples taken during acute and convalescent COVID-19 were collected in the United States, Italy and Spain. Nucleic acid was either cDNA or gDNA, and it came from T cells, B-cell-depleted T cells, or PBMCs.

This clone was counted once. The CDR3 loop spans 15 amino acids. Germline assignment: CDR1 MNHEY and CDR2 SMNVEV (reference sequence). V was cut by 6 bases and J by 0 bases, with 14 bases left in between. In the original processing: Reference gene primer amplification in the assay estimated nucleated cell counts. Assay: immunoSEQ multiplex PCR; the TCRdb copy retains only in-frame clones and omits some. That table is the source of V, J and clone size, and D and trimming were worked out from the DNA. The table lists 200,000 to 250,000 clones, 75% to 85% of them singletons. V is TRBV27 and J is TRBJ1-1; D gene uncertain. This clonotype was sampled from a woman between 45 and 60 years old with acute or convalescent COVID-19. Material for sequencing was peripheral blood. CDR3 region: CASSPLAGLNTEAFF. CDR3 bases: TGTGCCAGCAGCCCCCTCGCAGGCCTGAACACTGAAGCTTTCTTT.